This TCR beta chain was captured in a study of cytomegalovirus exposure and HLA in healthy donors. Study overall: Clustering assigned 81% of the approximately 390 genotyped donors to the Caucasian-associated ancestry cluster.

It was with 60 Vbeta and 13 Jbeta primers that the PCR ran. In the source study's methods: In a later analysis, the count reached 80 million or so unique TCR beta chains, with about 9.9 million shared. Some clones are missing from TCRdb's copy, which holds only in-frame ones; the method was immunoSEQ multiplex PCR. V, J and clone size reflect that table, while D and trimming were determined from the DNA. The sample comprises roughly 200,000 clones, approximately 70% of which are singletons, and 2.6% rests with the top ten. CDR1 and CDR2 from the germline V gene are SGHTS and YDEGEE. CDR3 length: 13 residues. V was trimmed by 5 bases and J by 5 bases, leaving 11 bases between them. General study results and limits: Reportedly, fewer N-insertions than the approximately 610-donor mean appeared in an Asian-associated ancestry cluster in a later analysis.

This clone showed up just a few times. Its antigen is not identified. The sequence was collected from a middle-aged man in good health and CMV-seropositive. Sequenced sample: PBMCs. The chain links TRBV5-8 to TRBJ1-5; no clear D. The CDR3: CASSKRSDQPQHF. CDR3 coding DNA: TGTGCCAGCAGTAAGCGGTCCGATCAGCCCCAGCATTTT. The variable domain in full, with the rest retrieved from reference TRBV5-8 and TRBJ1-5, is EAGVTQSPTHLIKTRGQQATLRCSPISGHTSVYWYQQALGLGLQFLLWYDEGEERNRGNFPPRFSGRQFPNYSSELNVNALELEDSALYLCASSKRSDQPQHFGDGTRLSIL.